This T cell receptor (beta chain) was obtained from a study of T cells in Graves' hyperthyroidism and ophthalmopathy. V was cut by 2 bases and J by 4 bases, with 11 bases left in between. The CDR3 is 14 residues long. Germline V lookup: CDR1 WSHSY, CDR2 SAAADI. General observations from the study: Researchers found most expanded thyroid clonotypes above 0.001 in blood as well.

This clonotype was seen more than once but under ten times. Its antigen is unknown. There were TCR beta CDR3 regions amplified from RNA transcripts. Using the HTBI primer set, a first-round RT-PCR was run on the TCR CDR3. One entry per CDR3 protein, called by TCRdb with MiXCR from the multiplex PCR reads. The profile shows a few hundred thousand distinct CDR3 sequences, about 12% of them singletons. Sequencing was performed on blood. This clonotype was sampled from a woman aged 18-30 years with Graves' hyperthyroidism. The J gene is TRBJ2-5, the V gene TRBV10-2, with D possibly being TRBD1 (6 bases). CDR3 residues: CASSEAGQTETQYF. For the CDR3, the DNA is TGCGCCAGCAGTGAGGCCGGACAGACAGAGACCCAGTACTTC.